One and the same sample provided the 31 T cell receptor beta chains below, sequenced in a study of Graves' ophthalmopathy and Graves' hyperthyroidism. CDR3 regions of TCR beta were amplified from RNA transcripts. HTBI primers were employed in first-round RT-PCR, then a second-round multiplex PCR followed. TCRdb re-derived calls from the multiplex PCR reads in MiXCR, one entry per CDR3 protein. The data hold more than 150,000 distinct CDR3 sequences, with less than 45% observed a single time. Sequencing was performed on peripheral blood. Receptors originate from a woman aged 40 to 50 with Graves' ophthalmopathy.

The CDR3 here is CASSLGFGYEQYF. The CDR3 coding sequence is TGCGCCAGCAGCTTGGGTTTTGGCTACGAGCAGTACTTC. The V call is TRBV5-1, the J call TRBJ2-7, with D unclear. V gave up 0 bases and J gave up 3 bases, with 7 bases separating them. Germline CDR1 reads SGHRS; CDR2 reads YFSETQ. This CDR3 region has 13 residues.

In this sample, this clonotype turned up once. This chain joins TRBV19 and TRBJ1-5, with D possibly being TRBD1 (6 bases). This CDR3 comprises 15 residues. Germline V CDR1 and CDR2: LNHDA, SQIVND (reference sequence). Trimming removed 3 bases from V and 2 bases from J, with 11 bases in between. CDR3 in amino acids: CASSIRGAGNQPQHF. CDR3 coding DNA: TGTGCCAGTAGTATTCGGGGGGCGGGCAATCAGCCCCAGCATTTT.

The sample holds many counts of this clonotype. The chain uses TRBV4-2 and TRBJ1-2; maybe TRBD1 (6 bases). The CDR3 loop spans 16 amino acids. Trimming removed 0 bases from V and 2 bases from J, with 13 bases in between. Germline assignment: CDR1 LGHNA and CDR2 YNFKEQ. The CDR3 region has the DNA TGTGCCAGCAGCCAAGATCCACACGGACAGAACTATGGCTACACCTTC. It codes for CASSQDPHGQNYGYTF.

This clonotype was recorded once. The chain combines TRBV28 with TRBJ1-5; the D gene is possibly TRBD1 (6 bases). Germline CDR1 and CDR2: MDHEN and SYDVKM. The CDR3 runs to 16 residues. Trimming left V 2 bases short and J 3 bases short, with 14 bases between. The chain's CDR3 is CASSLPPGTHNQPQHF. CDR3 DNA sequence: TGTGCCAGCAGTTTACCCCCAGGGACACACAATCAGCCCCAGCATTTT.

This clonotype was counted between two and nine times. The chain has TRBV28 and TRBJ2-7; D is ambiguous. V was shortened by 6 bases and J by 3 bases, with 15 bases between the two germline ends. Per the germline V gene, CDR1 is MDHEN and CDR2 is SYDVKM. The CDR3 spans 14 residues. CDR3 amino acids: CASRSLRTYYEQYF. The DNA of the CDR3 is TGTGCCAGCAGGTCCCTAAGAACTTACTACGAGCAGTACTTC.

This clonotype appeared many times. Here the CDR3 reads CASSPQRHRNQPQHF. In nucleotides, the CDR3 is TGTGCCAGCAGCCCCCAACGGCATCGCAATCAGCCCCAGCATTTT. The V and J genes are TRBV7-8 and TRBJ1-5; D remains unclear. The CDR3 has 15 amino acids. Germline CDR1 and CDR2: SGHVS and FQNEAQ. The V end lost 5 bases, the J end lost 2 bases, and 13 bases lay between the germline ends.

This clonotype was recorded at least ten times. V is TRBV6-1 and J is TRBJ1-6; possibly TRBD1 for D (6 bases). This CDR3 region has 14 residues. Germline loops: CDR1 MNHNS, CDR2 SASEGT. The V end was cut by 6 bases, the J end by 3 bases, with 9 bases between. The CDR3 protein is CASSRTVYNSPLHF. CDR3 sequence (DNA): TGTGCCAGCAGCCGGACAGTCTATAATTCACCCCTCCACTTT.

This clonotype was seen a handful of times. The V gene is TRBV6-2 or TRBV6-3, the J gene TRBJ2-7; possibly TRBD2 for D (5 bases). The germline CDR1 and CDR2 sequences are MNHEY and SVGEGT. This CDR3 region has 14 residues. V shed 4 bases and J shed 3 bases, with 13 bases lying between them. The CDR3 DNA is TGTGCCAGCAGTTCACAACGGGGAAGCTACGAGCAGTACTTC. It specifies CASSSQRGSYEQYF.

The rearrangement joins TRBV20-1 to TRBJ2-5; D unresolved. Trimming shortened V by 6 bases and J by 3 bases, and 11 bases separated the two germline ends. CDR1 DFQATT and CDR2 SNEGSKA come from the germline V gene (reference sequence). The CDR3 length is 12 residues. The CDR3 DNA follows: TGCAGTGCGATGGGCGGAGAAGAGACCCAGTACTTC. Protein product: CSAMGGEETQYF.

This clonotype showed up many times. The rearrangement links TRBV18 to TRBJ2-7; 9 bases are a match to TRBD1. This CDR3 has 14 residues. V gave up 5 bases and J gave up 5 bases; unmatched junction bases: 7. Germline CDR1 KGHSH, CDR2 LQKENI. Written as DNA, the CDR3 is TGTGCCAGCTCATTTCTGGACAGGGGCGACGAGCAGTACTTC. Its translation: CASSFLDRGDEQYF.

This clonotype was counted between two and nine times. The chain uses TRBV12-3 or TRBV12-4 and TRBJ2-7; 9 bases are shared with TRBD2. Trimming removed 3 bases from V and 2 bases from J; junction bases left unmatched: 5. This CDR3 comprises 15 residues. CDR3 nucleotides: TGTGCCAGCAGTTTGGGACTAGCCGCAACCTACGAGCAGTACTTC. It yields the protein CASSLGLAATYEQYF.

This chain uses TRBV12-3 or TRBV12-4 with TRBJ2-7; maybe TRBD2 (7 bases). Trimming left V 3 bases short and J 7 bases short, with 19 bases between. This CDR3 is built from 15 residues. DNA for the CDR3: TGTGCCAGCAGTTTCCGGGTAGGGGGGGCACAAGAGCAGTACTTC. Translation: CASSFRVGGAQEQYF.

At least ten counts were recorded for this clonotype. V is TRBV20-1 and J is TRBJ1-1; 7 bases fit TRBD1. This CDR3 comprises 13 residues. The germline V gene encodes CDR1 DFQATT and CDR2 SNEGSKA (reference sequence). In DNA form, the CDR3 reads TGCAGGGCAGACAGGGTTATGAACACTGAAGCTTTCTTT. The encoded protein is CRADRVMNTEAFF.

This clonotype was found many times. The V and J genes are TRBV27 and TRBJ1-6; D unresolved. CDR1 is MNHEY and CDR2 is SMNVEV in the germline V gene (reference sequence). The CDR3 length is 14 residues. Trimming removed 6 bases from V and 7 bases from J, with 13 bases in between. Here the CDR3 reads CASRERVENSPLHF. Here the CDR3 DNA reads TGTGCCAGCAGAGAAAGGGTTGAGAATTCACCCCTCCACTTT.

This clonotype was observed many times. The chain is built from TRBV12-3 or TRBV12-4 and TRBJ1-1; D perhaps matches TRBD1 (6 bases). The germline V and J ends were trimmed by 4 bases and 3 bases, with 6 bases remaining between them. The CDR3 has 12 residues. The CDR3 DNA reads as TGTGCCAGCAGTTGGACAGACACTGAAGCTTTCTTT. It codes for CASSWTDTEAFF.

The CDR3 loop reads CASSSDRPEWDGYTF. The CDR3 DNA sequence: TGTGCCAGCAGCTCTGACCGGCCTGAGTGGGATGGCTACACCTTC. The chain recombines TRBV6-1 with TRBJ1-2; D remains ambiguous. The CDR3 covers 15 residues. Trimming shortened V by 6 bases and J by 6 bases, and 20 bases separated the two germline ends. The germline V gene has CDR1 MNHNS and CDR2 SASEGT.

The chain's CDR3 is CASSSGTSPSPLHF. The CDR3 nucleotides read TGCGCCAGCTCTTCCGGGACATCACCTTCACCCCTCCACTTT. This chain links TRBV5-1 with TRBJ1-6; tentatively, D is TRBD1 (6 bases). Germline V gives CDR1 SGHRS, CDR2 YFSETQ. Trimming took 7 bases from V and 9 from J, leaving 17 bases between them. CDR3 length equals 14 residues.

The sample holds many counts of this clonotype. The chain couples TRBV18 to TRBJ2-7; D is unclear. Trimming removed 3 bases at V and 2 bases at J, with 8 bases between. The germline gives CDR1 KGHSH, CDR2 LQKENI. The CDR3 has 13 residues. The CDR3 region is CASSPYGTYEQYF. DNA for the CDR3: TGTGCCAGCTCACCTTACGGAACCTACGAGCAGTACTTC.

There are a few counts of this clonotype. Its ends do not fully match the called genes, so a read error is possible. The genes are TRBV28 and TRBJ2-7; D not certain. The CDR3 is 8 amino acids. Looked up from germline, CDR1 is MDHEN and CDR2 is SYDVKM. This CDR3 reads CASSLSGF. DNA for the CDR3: TGTGCCAGCAGTTTATCGGGCTTC.

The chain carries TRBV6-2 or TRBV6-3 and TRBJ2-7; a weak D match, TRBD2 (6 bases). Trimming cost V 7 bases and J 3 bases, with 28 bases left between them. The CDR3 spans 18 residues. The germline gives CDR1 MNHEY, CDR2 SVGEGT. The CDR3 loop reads CASIKKPRLGQRDYEQYF. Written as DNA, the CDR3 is TGTGCCAGCATTAAGAAACCCCGACTAGGGCAAAGGGACTACGAGCAGTACTTC.

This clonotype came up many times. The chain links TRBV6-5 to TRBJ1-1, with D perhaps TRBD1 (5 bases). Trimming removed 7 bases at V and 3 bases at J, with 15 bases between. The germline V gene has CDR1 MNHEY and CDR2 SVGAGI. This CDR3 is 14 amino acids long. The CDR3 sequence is CASKSRGLHTEAFF. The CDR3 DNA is TGTGCCAGCAAGTCCCGGGGGTTGCACACTGAAGCTTTCTTT.

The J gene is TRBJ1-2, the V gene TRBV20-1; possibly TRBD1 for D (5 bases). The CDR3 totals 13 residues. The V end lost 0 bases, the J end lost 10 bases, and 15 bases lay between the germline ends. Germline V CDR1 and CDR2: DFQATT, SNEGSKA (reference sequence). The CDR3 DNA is TGCAGTGCTAGAGATCGGGGACTCGGGGTCTACACCTTC. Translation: CSARDRGLGVYTF.

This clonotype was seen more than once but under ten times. The CDR3 spells CASSRSSNQPQHF. CDR3 DNA: TGTGCCAGCAGCCGAAGTAGCAATCAGCCCCAGCATTTT. This chain uses TRBV7-3 with TRBJ1-5, with D unresolved. CDR1 SGHTA and CDR2 FQGTGA come from the germline V gene. The ends were cut back, 5 bases at V and 0 bases at J, with 5 bases in the middle. The CDR3 consists of 13 residues.

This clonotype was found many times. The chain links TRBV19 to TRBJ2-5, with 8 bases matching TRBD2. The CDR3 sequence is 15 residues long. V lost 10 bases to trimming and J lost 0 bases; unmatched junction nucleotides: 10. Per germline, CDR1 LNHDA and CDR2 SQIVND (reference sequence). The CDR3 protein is CATAPTSGYQETQYF. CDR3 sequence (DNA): TGTGCCACCGCCCCTACTAGCGGTTACCAAGAGACCCAGTACTTC. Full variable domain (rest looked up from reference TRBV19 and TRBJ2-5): DGGITQSPKYLFRKEGQNVTLSCEQNLNHDAMYWYRQDPGQGLRLIYYSQIVNDFQKGDIAEGYSVSREKKESFPLTVTSAQKNPTAFYLCATAPTSGYQETQYFGPGTRLLVL.

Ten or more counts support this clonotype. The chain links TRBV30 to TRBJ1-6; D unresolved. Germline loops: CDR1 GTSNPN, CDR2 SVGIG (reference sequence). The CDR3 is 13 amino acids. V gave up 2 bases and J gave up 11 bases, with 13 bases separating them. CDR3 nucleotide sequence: TGTGCCTGGAGTCCCTCCCCCCGTCCACCCCTCCACTTT. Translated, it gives CAWSPSPRPPLHF. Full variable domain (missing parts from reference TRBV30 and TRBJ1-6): SQTIHQWPATLVQPVGSPLSLECTVEGTSNPNLYWYRQAAGRGLQLLFYSVGIGQISSEVPQNLSASRPQDRQFILSSKKLLLSDSGFYLCAWSPSPRPPLHFGNGTRLTVT.

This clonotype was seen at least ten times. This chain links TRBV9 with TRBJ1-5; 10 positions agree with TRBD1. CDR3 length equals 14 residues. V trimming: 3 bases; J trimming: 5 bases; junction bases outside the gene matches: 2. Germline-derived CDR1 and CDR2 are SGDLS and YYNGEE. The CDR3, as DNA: TGTGCCAGCAGCGCCGGGACAGGGGATCAGCCCCAGCATTTT. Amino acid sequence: CASSAGTGDQPQHF.

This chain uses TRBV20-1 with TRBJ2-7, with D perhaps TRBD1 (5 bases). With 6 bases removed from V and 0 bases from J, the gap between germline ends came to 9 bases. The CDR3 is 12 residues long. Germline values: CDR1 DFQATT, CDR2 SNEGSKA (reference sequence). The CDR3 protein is CSATDNSYEQYF. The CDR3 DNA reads TGCAGTGCGACGGACAACTCCTACGAGCAGTACTTC.

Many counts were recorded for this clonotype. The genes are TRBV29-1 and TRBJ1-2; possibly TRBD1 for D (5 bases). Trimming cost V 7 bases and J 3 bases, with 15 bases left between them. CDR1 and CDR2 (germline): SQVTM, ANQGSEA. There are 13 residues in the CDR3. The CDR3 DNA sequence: TGCAGCGCAAACAGGAGGCTGGACTATGGCTACACCTTC. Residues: CSANRRLDYGYTF. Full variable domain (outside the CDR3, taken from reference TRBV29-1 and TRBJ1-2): SAVISQKPSRDICQRGTSLTIQCQVDSQVTMMFWYRQQPGQSLTLIATANQGSEATYESGFVIDKFPISRPNLTFSTLTVSNMSPEDSSIYLCSANRRLDYGYTFGSGTRLTVV.

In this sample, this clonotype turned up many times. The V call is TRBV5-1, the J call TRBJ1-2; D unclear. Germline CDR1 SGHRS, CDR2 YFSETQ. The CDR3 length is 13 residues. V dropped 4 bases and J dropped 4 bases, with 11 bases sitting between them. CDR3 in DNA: TGCGCCAGCAGCGAGGACTCATCCTATGGCTACACCTTC. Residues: CASSEDSSYGYTF.

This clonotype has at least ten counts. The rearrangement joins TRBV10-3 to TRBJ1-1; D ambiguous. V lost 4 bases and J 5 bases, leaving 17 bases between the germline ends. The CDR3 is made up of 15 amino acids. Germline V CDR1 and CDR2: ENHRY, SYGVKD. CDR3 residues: CAISGHPGVRTEAFF. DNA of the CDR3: TGTGCCATCAGTGGACATCCTGGAGTCCGGACTGAAGCTTTCTTT.

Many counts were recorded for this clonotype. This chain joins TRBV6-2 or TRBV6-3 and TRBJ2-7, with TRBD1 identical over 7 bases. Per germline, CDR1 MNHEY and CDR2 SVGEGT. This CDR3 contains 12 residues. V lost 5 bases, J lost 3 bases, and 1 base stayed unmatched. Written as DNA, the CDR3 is TGTGCCAGCAGTCGACAGGGCTACGAGCAGTACTTC. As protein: CASSRQGYEQYF.